This TCR beta chain derives from a study of neurological immune-mediated disorders. The CDR3 is 12 residues long. The V end was cut by 0 bases, the J end by 5 bases, with 5 bases between. Germline CDR1 is SGHRS and CDR2 is YFSETQ. This clonotype was observed many times. Its antigen is not known. The cDNA was generated by 5'RACE with 10-nucleotide random UMIs. One entry per CDR3 protein results from TCRdb running MiXCR on the 5' RACE reads. The sample has about 62,000 distinct CDR3 sequences; 3.5% to 4.5% are singletons. Unsorted libraries came from 2 million PBMCs stored at -80 °C. Study observations and caveats: HTLV-1-associated myelopathy had the most TCR clonal expansion, and multiple sclerosis had the least, less than healthy controls. Any association between clinical or MRI features and the multiple sclerosis repertoire cluster was absent.

The specimen was PBMCs. This sequence originates from a woman in her fifties or sixties with multiple sclerosis. The rearrangement joins TRBV5-1 to TRBJ2-5, with D unresolved. CDR3 in amino acids: CASSLAMETQYF. In DNA, the CDR3 is TGCGCCAGCAGCTTGGCCATGGAGACCCAGTACTTC.